Below, 25 T cell receptor beta chains from the same sample are listed, as sequenced in a study of T cell changes during pregnancy in multiple sclerosis. Measured with immunoSEQ multiplex PCR; TCRdb has only the in-frame clones, and not every one. This table has about 40,000 clones, 70% to 90% appearing once. The starting material was CD4+ T cells from peripheral blood mononuclear cells, obtained before pregnancy. These receptor sequences come from a female donor with multiple sclerosis, enrolled in a pregnancy study.

The CDR3 region has the DNA TGTGCCAGCCGGGTTGAGTCCTATAATTCACCCCTCCACTTT. Translation: CASRVESYNSPLHF. The chain recombines TRBV2 with TRBJ1-6; D is ambiguous. Trimming removed 8 bases at V and 1 base at J, with 9 bases between. Germline CDR1 and CDR2: SNHLY and FYNNEI. The CDR3 has 14 amino acids.

The chain couples TRBV6-6 to TRBJ1-4; D is ambiguous. This CDR3 has 14 amino acids. Trimming took 9 bases from V and 0 from J, leaving 11 bases between them. In germline, CDR1 is MNHNY, CDR2 SVGAGI (reference sequence). CDR3 nucleotides: TGTGCCAGTACTAGGACCGCAACTAATGAAAAACTGTTTTTT. It encodes CASTRTATNEKLFF.

The V call is TRBV19, the J call TRBJ2-3, with 10 bases identical to TRBD1. With V trimmed by 7 bases and J by 2 bases, 3 bases remained unmatched. Per the germline V gene, CDR1 is LNHDA and CDR2 is SQIVND (reference sequence). The CDR3 has 14 amino acids. CDR3 coding DNA: TGTGCCAGTATGGGGACAGGGGACACAGATACGCAGTATTTT. Translated, it gives CASMGTGDTDTQYF.

This chain uses TRBV5-1 with TRBJ2-2; TRBD1 matches 7 bases. J gave up 0 bases and V 0 bases, and 2 bases lay outside the gene matches. Looked up from germline, CDR1 is SGHRS and CDR2 is YFSETQ. The CDR3 is made up of 16 amino acids. The CDR3 region is CASSLGQGTNTGELFF. The CDR3 DNA sequence: TGCGCCAGCAGCTTGGGACAGGGCACGAACACCGGGGAGCTGTTTTTT.

This chain joins TRBV28 and TRBJ1-2; D uncertain. CDR3 length equals 11 residues. Germline lookup yields CDR1 MDHEN and CDR2 SYDVKM. V was shortened by 7 bases and J by 9 bases, with 12 bases between the two germline ends. CDR3 DNA sequence: TGTGCCAGCACCCGGGGATATAGCTACACCTTC. Protein product: CASTRGYSYTF.

The chain carries TRBV5-6 and TRBJ1-1, with D perhaps matching TRBD1 (6 bases). The CDR3 extends over 16 amino acids. V shed 4 bases and J shed 9 bases, with 25 bases lying between them. Per germline, CDR1 SGHDT and CDR2 YYEEEE. The CDR3 here is CASSQVLTRGSLKAFF. The CDR3 coding sequence is TGTGCCAGCAGCCAGGTACTGACCAGGGGATCACTGAAAGCTTTCTTT.

This clone was seen only once. CDR3 protein: CASRVGRGSYEQYF. CDR3 nucleotides: TGTGCCAGCAGGGTAGGCAGGGGTTCGTACGAGCAGTACTTC. The rearrangement joins TRBV6-5 to TRBJ2-7; a possible D gene is TRBD1 (6 bases). The V end was cut by 6 bases, the J end by 4 bases, with 16 bases between. This CDR3 comprises 14 residues. CDR1 and CDR2 (germline): MNHEY, SVGAGI.

The chain recombines TRBV28 with TRBJ1-5; tentatively, D is TRBD1 (5 bases). Germline V CDR1 and CDR2: MDHEN, SYDVKM. This CDR3 has 16 amino acids. Trimming removed 5 bases from V and 5 bases from J, with 19 bases in between. In nucleotides, the CDR3 is TGTGCCAGCAGTCTCGCCCAGACAGCCGGTCATCAGCCCCAGCATTTT. As protein: CASSLAQTAGHQPQHF.

This chain links TRBV18 with TRBJ2-1; D is unclear. CDR1 is KGHSH and CDR2 is LQKENI in the germline V gene. There are 13 residues in the CDR3. V shed 6 bases and J shed 9 bases, with 15 bases lying between them. The CDR3 bases are TGTGCCAGCTCGCCGCCTAGTATTGCTGAGCAGTTCTTC. This translates into CASSPPSIAEQFF.

The chain couples TRBV28 to TRBJ2-4, with D possibly matching TRBD1 (6 bases). This CDR3 has 16 amino acids. V was cut by 1 base and J by 1 base, with 11 bases left in between. From germline, CDR1 is MDHEN and CDR2 SYDVKM. The CDR3 DNA is TGTGCCAGCAGTTTATCACAGGGATGGGCCAAAAACATTCAGTACTTC. Translation gives CASSLSQGWAKNIQYF.

The V and J genes are TRBV9 and TRBJ2-1; TRBD1 aligns across 9 bases. Germline trimming cut 5 bases from V and 2 bases from J; bases unmatched to any gene: 5. The CDR3 spans 15 residues. The V gene's germline CDR1 is SGDLS and CDR2 YYNGEE. In DNA form, the CDR3 reads TGTGCCAGCAGGGCACAGGGGGCCCCCTACAATGAGCAGTTCTTC. Encoded protein: CASRAQGAPYNEQFF. Looking up the rest from reference TRBV9 and TRBJ2-1 gives the full variable domain: DSGVTQTPKHLITATGQRVTLRCSPRSGDLSVYWYQQSLDQGLQFLIQYYNGEERAKGNILERFSAQQFPDLHSELNLSSLELGDSALYFCASRAQGAPYNEQFFGPGTRLTVL.

The chain employs TRBV5-1 and TRBJ1-1; D perhaps matches TRBD1 (6 bases). The CDR3 has 14 amino acids. The germline V and J ends were trimmed by 3 bases and 0 bases, with 9 bases remaining between them. The germline CDR1 and CDR2 sequences are SGHRS and YFSETQ. CDR3 protein: CASSSRDMNTEAFF. CDR3 nucleotides: TGCGCCAGCAGCTCCAGGGACATGAACACTGAAGCTTTCTTT.

The chain has TRBV4-3 and TRBJ2-3; tentatively, D is TRBD2 (7 bases). Germline CDR1 reads LGHNA; CDR2 reads YSLEER. Trimming pared 6 bases from V and 1 base from J, leaving 14 bases between. The CDR3 spans 15 residues. CDR3 coding DNA: TGCGCCAGCAGTATGGGGGGGCGGGGCACAGATACGCAGTATTTT. This sequence encodes CASSMGGRGTDTQYF.

The chain recombines TRBV7-9 with TRBJ1-1; D gene unclear. Looked up from germline, CDR1 is SEHNR and CDR2 is FQNEAQ (reference sequence). Deletions cut 8 bases from V and 0 bases from J, with 7 bases between. The CDR3 is 12 residues long. In DNA form, the CDR3 reads TGTGCCAGCTCGACACTGAACACTGAAGCTTTCTTT. It codes for CASSTLNTEAFF.

The chain couples TRBV4-1 to TRBJ2-3, with TRBD2 as a possible D gene (5 bases). CDR1 MGHRA and CDR2 YSYEKL come from the germline V gene. The CDR3 length is 16 residues. V lost 3 bases to trimming and J lost 3 bases, with 16 bases between them. The CDR3 loop is CASSQRAVRVTDTQYF. Written as DNA, the CDR3 is TGCGCCAGCAGCCAGCGGGCCGTGAGAGTGACAGATACGCAGTATTTT.

This clone occurred a few times. V is TRBV7-2 and J is TRBJ1-2; maybe TRBD1 (6 bases). Germline-derived CDR1 and CDR2 are SGHTA and FQGNSA. V lost 6 bases to trimming and J lost 1 base, with 18 bases between them. The CDR3 totals 16 residues. Here the CDR3 reads CASRLKHGQLNYGYTF. The CDR3 DNA reads TGTGCCAGCAGGTTAAAACACGGACAGCTTAACTATGGCTACACCTTC.

A note on this clone: An end of the junction differs from the germline gene, which may be a read error. The rearrangement links TRBV6-5 to TRBJ1-2; 9 bases line up with TRBD1. Germline V gene lookup returns CDR1 MNHEY and CDR2 SVGAGI. This CDR3 is 11 amino acids long. The CDR3 spells CASSVRDRVFF. The CDR3 DNA sequence: TGTGCCAGCAGTGTCCGGGACAGGGTCTTCTTC.

The chain couples TRBV6-1 to TRBJ2-7, with TRBD1 identical over 8 bases. CDR1 and CDR2 (germline): MNHNS, SASEGT. This CDR3 is built from 16 residues. The V and J ends lost 1 base and 7 bases, in that order; junction bases with no gene match: 12. The CDR3 region has the DNA TGTGCCAGCAGTGAAGAGGGACAGGAGGTCCTGGTTGAGCAGTACTTC. As protein: CASSEEGQEVLVEQYF.

The chain couples TRBV5-1 to TRBJ1-1; D not certain. The V end was cut by 1 base, the J end by 0 bases, with 7 bases between. The germline V gene encodes CDR1 SGHRS and CDR2 YFSETQ. This CDR3 comprises 14 residues. The CDR3 reads CASSLQRLNTEAFF. The CDR3 DNA reads TGCGCCAGCAGCTTGCAGAGGCTGAACACTGAAGCTTTCTTT.

The rearrangement joins TRBV6-5 to TRBJ2-1; TRBD1 is a possible D gene (5 bases). Trimming removed 2 bases from V and 5 bases from J, with 7 bases in between. The CDR3 runs to 13 residues. CDR1 is MNHEY, CDR2 SVGAGI, per germline. Here the CDR3 reads CASSYGQDNEQFF. CDR3 nucleotide sequence: TGTGCCAGCAGTTACGGACAAGACAATGAGCAGTTCTTC.

This chain joins TRBV5-1 and TRBJ1-1, with D possibly matching TRBD1 (5 bases). This CDR3 spans 15 amino acids. Trimming stripped 1 base from V and 3 bases from J, with 13 bases between. Germline V lookup: CDR1 SGHRS, CDR2 YFSETQ. The CDR3, as DNA: TGCGCCAGCAGCTTGTGGGGAGGGGAGGACACTGAAGCTTTCTTT. Its protein product is CASSLWGGEDTEAFF.

This clone is a singleton in its sample. The rearrangement links TRBV5-5 to TRBJ2-1; 10 bases line up with TRBD1. With V trimmed by 0 bases and J by 4 bases, 4 bases remained unmatched. CDR3 length equals 16 residues. Germline loops: CDR1 SGHKS, CDR2 YYEKEE (reference sequence). CDR3 region: CASSLARGQGYNEQFF. As DNA, the CDR3 is TGTGCCAGCAGCTTGGCCAGGGGACAGGGGTACAATGAGCAGTTCTTC.

The chain employs TRBV6-5 and TRBJ2-7; 8 bases are a match to TRBD2. Trimming at V came to 6 bases and at J to 7 bases, leaving 11 bases not matched to a gene. CDR3 length: 14 residues. Germline assignment: CDR1 MNHEY and CDR2 SVGAGI. CDR3 region: CASSAAGGAKEQYF. DNA of the CDR3: TGTGCCAGCAGCGCTGCGGGGGGAGCGAAAGAGCAGTACTTC.

This clone was picked up one time. This sequence joins TRBV4-1 and TRBJ2-7; D is possibly TRBD1 (6 bases). Germline assignment: CDR1 MGHRA and CDR2 YSYEKL. The CDR3 runs to 13 residues. The V and J ends lost 1 base and 10 bases respectively, with 14 bases between them. CDR3 residues: CASSQAVTGSQYF. In DNA form, the CDR3 reads TGCGCCAGCAGCCAAGCGGTCACAGGGAGTCAGTACTTC.

The chain recombines TRBV7-3 with TRBJ2-7, with 8 bases lining up with TRBD2. The V and J ends lost 5 bases and 0 bases, in that order; junction bases with no gene match: 6. Germline CDR1 reads SGHTA; CDR2 reads FQGTGA. The CDR3 has 15 residues. The CDR3 sequence is CASSPQTSVSYEQYF. CDR3 coding DNA: TGTGCCAGCAGCCCGCAGACTAGCGTCTCCTACGAGCAGTACTTC.